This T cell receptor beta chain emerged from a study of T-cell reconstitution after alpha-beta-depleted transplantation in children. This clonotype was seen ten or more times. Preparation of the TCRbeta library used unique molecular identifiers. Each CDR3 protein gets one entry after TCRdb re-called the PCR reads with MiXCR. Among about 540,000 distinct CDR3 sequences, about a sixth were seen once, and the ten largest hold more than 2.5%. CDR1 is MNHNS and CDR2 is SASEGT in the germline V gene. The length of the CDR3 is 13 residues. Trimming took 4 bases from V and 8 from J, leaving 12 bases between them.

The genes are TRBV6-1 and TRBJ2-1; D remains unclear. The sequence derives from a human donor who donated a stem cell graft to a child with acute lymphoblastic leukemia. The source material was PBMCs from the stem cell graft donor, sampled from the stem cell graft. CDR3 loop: CASSGAGWDEQFF. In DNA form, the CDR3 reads TGTGCCAGCAGTGGGGCAGGATGGGATGAGCAGTTCTTC.